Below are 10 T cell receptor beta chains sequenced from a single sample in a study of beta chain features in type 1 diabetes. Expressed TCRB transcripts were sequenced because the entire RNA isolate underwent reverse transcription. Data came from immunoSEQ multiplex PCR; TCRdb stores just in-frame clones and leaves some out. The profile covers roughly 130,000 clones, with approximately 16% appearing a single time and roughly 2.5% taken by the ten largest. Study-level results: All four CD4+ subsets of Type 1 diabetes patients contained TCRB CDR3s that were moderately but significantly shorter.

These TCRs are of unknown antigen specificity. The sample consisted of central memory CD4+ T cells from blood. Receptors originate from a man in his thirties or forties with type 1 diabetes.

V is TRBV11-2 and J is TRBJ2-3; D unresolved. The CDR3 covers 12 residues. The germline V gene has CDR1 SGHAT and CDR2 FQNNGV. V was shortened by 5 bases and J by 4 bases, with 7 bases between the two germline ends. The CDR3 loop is CASSPRSDTQYF. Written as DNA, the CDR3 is TGTGCCAGCAGCCCCCGGTCAGATACGCAGTATTTT.

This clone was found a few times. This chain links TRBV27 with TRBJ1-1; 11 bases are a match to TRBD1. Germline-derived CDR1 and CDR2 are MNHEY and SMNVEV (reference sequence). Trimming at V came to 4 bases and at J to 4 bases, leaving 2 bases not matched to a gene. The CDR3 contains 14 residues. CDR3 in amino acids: CASSSGQGATEAFF. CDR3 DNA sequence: TGTGCCAGCAGTTCCGGACAGGGGGCCACTGAAGCTTTCTTT.

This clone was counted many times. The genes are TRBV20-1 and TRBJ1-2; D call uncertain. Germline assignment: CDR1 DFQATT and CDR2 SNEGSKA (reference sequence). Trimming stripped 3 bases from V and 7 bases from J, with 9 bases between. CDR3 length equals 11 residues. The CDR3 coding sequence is TGCAGTGCTAGGGGTGAGGGTGGCTACACCTTC. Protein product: CSARGEGGYTF.

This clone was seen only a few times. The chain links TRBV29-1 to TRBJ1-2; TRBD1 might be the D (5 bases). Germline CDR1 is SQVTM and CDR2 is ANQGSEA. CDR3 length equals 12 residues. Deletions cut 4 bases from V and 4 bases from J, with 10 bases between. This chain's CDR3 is CSVAVGPYGYTF. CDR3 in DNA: TGCAGCGTTGCAGTGGGACCCTATGGCTACACCTTC.

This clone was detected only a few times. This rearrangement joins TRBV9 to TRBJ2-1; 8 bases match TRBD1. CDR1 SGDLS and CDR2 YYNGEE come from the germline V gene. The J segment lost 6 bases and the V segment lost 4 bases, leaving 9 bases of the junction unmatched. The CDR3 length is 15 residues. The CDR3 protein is CASSPRQGQVNEQFF. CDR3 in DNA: TGTGCCAGCAGCCCCCGACAGGGGCAGGTCAATGAGCAGTTCTTC.

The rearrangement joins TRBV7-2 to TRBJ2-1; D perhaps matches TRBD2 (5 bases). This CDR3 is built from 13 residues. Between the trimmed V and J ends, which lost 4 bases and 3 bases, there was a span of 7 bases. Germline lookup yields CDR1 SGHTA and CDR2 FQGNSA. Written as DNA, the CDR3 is TGTGCCAGCAGCTCTCGGGACTACAATGAGCAGTTCTTC. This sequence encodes CASSSRDYNEQFF.

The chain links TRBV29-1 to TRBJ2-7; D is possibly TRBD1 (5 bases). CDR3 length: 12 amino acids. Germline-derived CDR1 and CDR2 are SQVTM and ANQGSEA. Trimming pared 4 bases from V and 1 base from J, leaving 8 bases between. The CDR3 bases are TGCAGCGTTGGCAGGGATTCCTACGAGCAGTACTTC. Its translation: CSVGRDSYEQYF.

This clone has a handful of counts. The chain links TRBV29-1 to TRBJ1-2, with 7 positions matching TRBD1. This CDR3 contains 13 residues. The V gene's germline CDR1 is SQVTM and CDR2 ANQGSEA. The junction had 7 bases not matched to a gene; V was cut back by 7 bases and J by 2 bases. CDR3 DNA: TGCAGCGGGACAGGAGATTTGAACTATGGCTACACCTTC. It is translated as CSGTGDLNYGYTF. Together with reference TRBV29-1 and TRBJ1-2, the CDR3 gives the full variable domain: SAVISQKPSRDICQRGTSLTIQCQVDSQVTMMFWYRQQPGQSLTLIATANQGSEATYESGFVIDKFPISRPNLTFSTLTVSNMSPEDSSIYLCSGTGDLNYGYTFGSGTRLTVV.

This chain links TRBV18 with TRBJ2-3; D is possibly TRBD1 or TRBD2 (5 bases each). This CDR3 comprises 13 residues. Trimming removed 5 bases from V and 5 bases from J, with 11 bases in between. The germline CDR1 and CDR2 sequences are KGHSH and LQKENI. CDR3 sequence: CASSLGTQDTQYF. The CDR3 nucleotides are TGTGCCAGCTCATTAGGGACGCAAGATACGCAGTATTTT.

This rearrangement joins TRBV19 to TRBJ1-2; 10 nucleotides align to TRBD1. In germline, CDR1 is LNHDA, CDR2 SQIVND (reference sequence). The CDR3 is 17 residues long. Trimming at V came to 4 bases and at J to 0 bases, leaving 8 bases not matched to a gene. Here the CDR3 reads CASSNQGQGVTNYGYTF. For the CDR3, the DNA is TGTGCCAGTAGTAACCAAGGACAGGGGGTCACTAACTATGGCTACACCTTC.